This entry lists 22 T cell receptor beta chains sequenced from one sample in a study of identical twins. From the 5' RACE reads, TCRdb called clonotypes with MiXCR, one entry per CDR3 protein. Of 1.5 million to 2 million distinct CDR3 sequences listed, around a third are singletons. Sequenced: cord blood. All receptors derive from a newborn girl in good health.

This clonotype was counted between two and nine times. The gene calls are TRBV4-1 and TRBJ1-5; perhaps TRBD1 as D (5 bases). This CDR3 is 16 amino acids long. Germline V gene data show CDR1 as MGHRA and CDR2 as YSYEKL. Trimming removed 0 bases at V and 5 bases at J, with 14 bases between. CDR3 DNA sequence: TGCGCCAGCAGCCAAGAGGGGTTCCAGGGCTATCAGCCCCAGCATTTT. Its protein is CASSQEGFQGYQPQHF.

This clonotype was detected many times. The V and J genes are TRBV4-2 and TRBJ2-3; TRBD2 matches at 8 bases. Germline CDR1 and CDR2: LGHNA and YNFKEQ. This CDR3 has 18 residues. V shed 0 bases, J shed 2 bases, and the junction held 10 bases outside the gene matches. The CDR3 is CASSQEERELYLTDTQYF. The CDR3 nucleotides read TGTGCCAGCAGCCAAGAAGAGCGGGAGTTATACCTCACAGATACGCAGTATTTT.

The chain uses TRBV21-1 and TRBJ2-7; no check of the table's D call, TRBD1, against the DNA was made. TRBV21-1 counts as a pseudogene. CDR3 size: 16 residues. CDR3 coding DNA: TGTGCCAGCAGCAAAAAGGCTCCGGGAGTCCTCTACGAGCAGTACTTC. Amino acids: CASSKKAPGVLYEQYF.

The CDR3 loop reads CASSLFPGRAQGEQFF. DNA for the CDR3: TGTGCCAGCAGTTTATTCCCCGGCAGGGCTCAAGGTGAGCAGTTCTTC. The rearrangement links TRBV28 to TRBJ2-1; D may be TRBD1 (5 bases). The length of the CDR3 is 16 residues. V was pared by 1 base and J by 9 bases, with 19 bases between. In germline, CDR1 is MDHEN, CDR2 SYDVKM.

This clonotype showed up just once. CDR3 loop: CAISEGRKGHGYTF. CDR3 DNA: TGTGCCATCAGTGAGGGGCGCAAAGGCCATGGCTACACCTTC. This chain joins TRBV10-3 and TRBJ1-2; D unresolved. The CDR3 is made up of 14 amino acids. Trimming pared 2 bases from V and 6 bases from J, leaving 13 bases between. Germline V gives CDR1 ENHRY, CDR2 SYGVKD.

The gene calls are TRBV6-1 and TRBJ2-1; 7 nucleotides match TRBD1. With 2 bases clipped from V and 5 bases from J, the junction kept 15 bases outside the gene matches. CDR3 length: 18 residues. Germline assignment: CDR1 MNHNS and CDR2 SASEGT. The CDR3 sequence: CASSEFPQGQRTNNEQFF. The CDR3 region has the DNA TGTGCCAGCAGTGAATTCCCCCAGGGACAGCGAACCAACAATGAGCAGTTCTTC.

In its sample, this clonotype was seen a few times. This chain uses TRBV20-1 with TRBJ2-4; a weak D match, TRBD1 (5 bases). The J call may be incorrect, as the DNA end agrees better with TRBJ2-7. CDR1 and CDR2 (germline): DFQATT, SNEGSKA (reference sequence). The CDR3 has 16 residues. CDR3 in DNA: TGCAGTGCTAGAGCCACATCAGGGCCGTACGCCTACGAGCAGTACTTC. It yields the protein CSARATSGPYAYEQYF.

To note about this clonotype: Given a much more abundant clone one base away, this may be a read error. The chain carries TRBV6-5 and TRBJ1-2; the match to TRBD1 covers 8 bases. The germline gives CDR1 MNHEY, CDR2 SVGAGI. This CDR3 comprises 18 residues. CDR3 in DNA: TGTGCCAGCAGTTACTCGATTGGCACAGGGGGTTGGGACTATGGCTACATCTTC. As protein: CASSYSIGTGGWDYGYIF.

Only a few counts were recorded for this clonotype. The chain uses TRBV20-1 and TRBJ2-7; 12 bases are a match to TRBD2. Germline loops: CDR1 DFQATT, CDR2 SNEGSKA (reference sequence). V trimming: 6 bases; J trimming: 7 bases; junction bases outside the gene matches: 10. The CDR3 is 14 residues long. The CDR3 DNA is TGCAGTGCGGAGACTAGCGGGAGCTACAATGAGCAGTACTTC. Its translation: CSAETSGSYNEQYF.

The rearrangement joins TRBV6-5 to TRBJ2-7; 9 bases fit TRBD2. The CDR3 has 14 residues. Germline assignment: CDR1 MNHEY and CDR2 SVGAGI. Losses at the gene ends were 5 bases for V and 7 bases for J; bases not matched to a gene: 9. CDR3 nucleotide sequence: TGTGCCAGCAGTATCGGACTAGCGTGGGATGAGCAGTACTTC. Translated: CASSIGLAWDEQYF.

The chain carries TRBV6-6 and TRBJ2-7; TRBD2 aligns across 10 bases. The CDR3 spans 16 residues. With V trimmed by 7 bases and J by 3 bases, 12 bases remained unmatched. The germline V gene has CDR1 MNHNY and CDR2 SVGAGI (reference sequence). CDR3 protein: CASKGLAGEKYYEQYF. In nucleotides, the CDR3 is TGTGCCAGCAAGGGGCTAGCGGGAGAAAAGTACTACGAGCAGTACTTC.

This clonotype was observed a handful of times. This sequence joins TRBV20-1 and TRBJ2-1; 7 positions match TRBD2. The CDR3 consists of 14 residues. CDR1 DFQATT and CDR2 SNEGSKA come from the germline V gene (reference sequence). Trimming removed 8 bases from V and 4 bases from J; junction bases left unmatched: 11. The CDR3 spells CSTPRAGAYNEQFF. Here the CDR3 DNA reads TGCAGTACCCCTCGGGCGGGAGCTTACAATGAGCAGTTCTTC.

There are a few counts of this clonotype. The chain uses TRBV20-1 and TRBJ2-2; D gene unclear. Deletions cut 6 bases from V and 6 bases from J, with 17 bases between. CDR3 length: 14 residues. In germline, CDR1 is DFQATT, CDR2 SNEGSKA (reference sequence). The DNA of the CDR3 is TGCAGTGCCACCGGGCTCACTCGGTCCGGGGAGCTGTTTTTT. Translating it yields CSATGLTRSGELFF.

This clonotype turned up a few times. The J gene is TRBJ2-5, the V gene TRBV2; D call uncertain. Germline CDR1 is SNHLY and CDR2 is FYNNEI. The CDR3 extends over 13 amino acids. Trimming pared 3 bases from V and 5 bases from J, leaving 10 bases between. The CDR3 DNA follows: TGTGCCAGCAGTGACCGCCTAGTGGAGACCCAGTACTTC. It encodes CASSDRLVETQYF.

The V gene is TRBV28, the J gene TRBJ2-4, with 10 bases matching TRBD2. The CDR3 has 16 residues. The V gene's germline CDR1 is MDHEN and CDR2 SYDVKM. The V and J ends lost 1 base and 6 bases, in that order; junction bases with no gene match: 6. The CDR3: CASSLSVAGGGNIQYF. The CDR3 nucleotides are TGTGCCAGCAGTTTATCCGTAGCGGGAGGAGGAAACATTCAGTACTTC. Full variable domain (missing parts from reference TRBV28 and TRBJ2-4): DVKVTQSSRYLVKRTGEKVFLECVQDMDHENMFWYRQDPGLGLRLIYFSYDVKMKEKGDIPEGYSVSREKKERFSLILESASTNQTSMYLCASSLSVAGGGNIQYFGAGTRLSVL.

The chain carries TRBV7-2 and TRBJ1-1, with D possibly being TRBD1 (6 bases). Germline loops: CDR1 SGHTA, CDR2 FQGNSA. V lost 1 base and J 6 bases, leaving 12 bases between the germline ends. This CDR3 has 14 residues. CDR3 protein: CASSLVGGPAEAFF. DNA for the CDR3: TGTGCCAGCAGCTTAGTGGGGGGCCCAGCTGAAGCTTTCTTT.

This clonotype was counted once. The chain combines TRBV6-6 with TRBJ2-7; 11 bases line up with TRBD1. The CDR3 consists of 13 residues. Germline CDR1 reads MNHNY; CDR2 reads SVGAGI (reference sequence). V trimming: 7 bases; J trimming: 5 bases; junction bases outside the gene matches: 4. DNA for the CDR3: TGTGCCAGCAAAAGGACAGGGGGCCACGAGCAGTACTTC. This codes for CASKRTGGHEQYF.

The chain joins TRBV20-1 to TRBJ2-1; 12 bases map to TRBD2. V lost 1 base and J lost 0; bases outside the gene matches: 4. The CDR3 consists of 17 residues. Germline lookup yields CDR1 DFQATT and CDR2 SNEGSKA (reference sequence). DNA for the CDR3: TGCAGTGCTAGAGCCACTAGCGGGGGGAACTCCTACAATGAGCAGTTCTTC. Translated: CSARATSGGNSYNEQFF.

This sequence joins TRBV12-5 and TRBJ1-1; D remains unclear. V gave up 6 bases and J gave up 5 bases, with 16 bases separating them. There are 14 residues in the CDR3. Germline V gene sequence: CDR1 LGHNT, CDR2 FRNRAP. Here the CDR3 reads CASGLDGRTTEAFF. The CDR3 DNA reads TGTGCTAGTGGCCTCGACGGTAGAACAACTGAAGCTTTCTTT.

At least ten counts were recorded for this clonotype. The V gene is TRBV27, the J gene TRBJ2-7; D call uncertain. Germline V gene lookup returns CDR1 MNHEY and CDR2 SMNVEV (reference sequence). V lost 6 bases and J 0 bases, leaving 6 bases between the germline ends. This CDR3 comprises 12 residues. The DNA for the CDR3 is TGTGCCAGCAGGGGCCTCTCCTACGAGCAGTACTTC. Amino acids: CASRGLSYEQYF.

This clonotype was recorded a few times. The genes are TRBV11-2 and TRBJ2-5; 8 positions agree with TRBD2. Germline CDR1 reads SGHAT; CDR2 reads FQNNGV. The trim removed 4 bases at V and 11 bases at J, leaving 21 bases unmatched. The CDR3 covers 17 residues. The CDR3 bases are TGTGCCAGCAGCTCCCGGACTAGCCCTATTCTTCTCAATGAGCAGTACTTC. Amino acid sequence: CASSSRTSPILLNEQYF.

This clonotype was found a few times. The chain has TRBV5-1 and TRBJ2-5; D is ambiguous. The germline gives CDR1 SGHRS, CDR2 YFSETQ. The CDR3 totals 14 residues. Trimming cost V 1 base and J 2 bases, with 9 bases left between them. CDR3 sequence: CASSLSDIQETQYF. DNA of the CDR3: TGCGCCAGCAGCTTGAGCGACATTCAAGAGACCCAGTACTTC.